This T cell receptor (beta chain) was sequenced during a study of molecular identifiers for immune sequencing clone quantification. CD8+CD4-CCR7+CD45RA+ cells were sorted as naive CD8 T cells. Libraries of bulk TCR were made by previously described methods (with listed TCR primers). Each CDR3 protein gets one entry after TCRdb re-called the PCR reads with MiXCR. The sample includes some 320,000 distinct CDR3 sequences, 20% to 25% of them seen just once. Overall study results and limits: Detecting spiked Jurkat TCR RNA from one cell among around 950,000 naive cells was reportedly possible. Effector cells had over 98% of their molecules in clones above 20 RNA copies, while naive cells had under 1%.

This clonotype was observed a handful of times. Antigen unknown. Germline V gene sequence: CDR1 SEHNR, CDR2 FQNEAQ (reference sequence). The CDR3 consists of 16 residues. V was shortened by 1 base and J by 2 bases, with 14 bases between the two germline ends. V is TRBV7-9 and J is TRBJ2-5; a weak D match, TRBD1 (5 bases). Sequenced material: naive CD8+ T cells from blood, with Jurkat cell RNA spiked in. Subset given: FACS-sorted CD8+CD4-CCR7+CD45RA+ naive T cells. The receptor comes from a human donor in good health. Some libraries in this study had Jurkat cell RNA spiked in. This CDR3 reads CASSLGWSQGQETQYF. The CDR3 DNA is TGTGCCAGCAGCTTAGGATGGAGCCAGGGACAAGAGACCCAGTACTTC.